Ten or more counts support the clone carrying this T cell receptor (beta chain). TCRdb re-derived calls from the 5' RACE reads in MiXCR, one entry per CDR3 protein. The sample lists around 400,000 distinct CDR3 sequences, around 10% occurring once. This sample was included in a study of T cells after yellow fever vaccination. Study context: Fractions low in cell number were prepared with SMART-Seq v4 Ultra Low Input.

From germline, CDR1 is SGDLS and CDR2 YYNGEE. The CDR3 consists of 18 residues. The V end was cut by 6 bases, the J end by 4 bases, with 28 bases between. This receptor was identified in a man younger than 30 who received the YFV17D yellow fever vaccine. The material was PBMCs, obtained on the day of the first yellow fever vaccination. The chain carries TRBV9 and TRBJ1-2; D gene uncertain. CDR3 loop: CASNPGVNLFIVGYGYTF. In nucleotides, the CDR3 is TGTGCCAGCAACCCAGGAGTTAACCTCTTCATAGTAGGCTATGGCTACACCTTC.